The clone carrying this TCR beta chain was counted a few times. The second PCR ran about 6 to 11 cycles with a sample-barcoded 5' primer and J-beta primers. TCRdb independently ran MiXCR on the 5' RACE reads; one entry per CDR3 protein. The profile shows some 690,000 distinct CDR3 sequences, 20% to 25% of them singletons. The data are from a study of blood T cells in healthy people across ages. Germline CDR1 reads SGHAT; CDR2 reads FQNNGV. The CDR3 loop spans 13 amino acids. Trimming took 3 bases from V and 5 from J; bases not matched to a gene: 3. Sample: blood. The chain has TRBV11-2 and TRBJ1-1, with 7 bases that match TRBD1. This TCR was recovered from a man aged 65-85 years in good health. CDR3 in amino acids: CASSFNRGTEAFF. CDR3 in DNA: TGTGCCAGCAGCTTCAACAGGGGAACTGAAGCTTTCTTT.